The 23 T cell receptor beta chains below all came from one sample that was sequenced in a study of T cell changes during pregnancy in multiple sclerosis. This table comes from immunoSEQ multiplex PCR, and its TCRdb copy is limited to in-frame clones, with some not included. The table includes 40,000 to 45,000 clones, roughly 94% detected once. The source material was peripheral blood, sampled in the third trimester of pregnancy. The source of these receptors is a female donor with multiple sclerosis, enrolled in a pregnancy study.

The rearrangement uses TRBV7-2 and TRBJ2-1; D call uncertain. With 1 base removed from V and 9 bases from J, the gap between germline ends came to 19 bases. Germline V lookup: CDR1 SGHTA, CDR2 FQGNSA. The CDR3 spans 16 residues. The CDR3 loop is CASSLGPPWATSEQFF. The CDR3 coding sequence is TGTGCCAGCAGCTTAGGCCCTCCTTGGGCAACAAGTGAGCAGTTCTTC.

The CDR3 nucleotides are TGTGCCAGCAGTTACTCACTAGCGGGGGAAGAGAATGAGCAGTTCTTC. It translates to CASSYSLAGEENEQFF. The chain carries TRBV6-6 and TRBJ2-1, with TRBD2 matching over 11 bases. The CDR3 runs to 16 residues. J gave up 7 bases and V 0 bases, and 5 bases lay outside the gene matches. Germline lookup yields CDR1 MNHNY and CDR2 SVGAGI (reference sequence).

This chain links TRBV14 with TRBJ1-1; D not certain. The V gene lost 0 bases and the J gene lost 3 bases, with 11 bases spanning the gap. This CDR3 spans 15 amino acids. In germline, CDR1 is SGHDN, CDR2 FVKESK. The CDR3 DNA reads TGTGCCAGCAGCCAAGATTTTACCCGGGACACTGAAGCTTTCTTT. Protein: CASSQDFTRDTEAFF.

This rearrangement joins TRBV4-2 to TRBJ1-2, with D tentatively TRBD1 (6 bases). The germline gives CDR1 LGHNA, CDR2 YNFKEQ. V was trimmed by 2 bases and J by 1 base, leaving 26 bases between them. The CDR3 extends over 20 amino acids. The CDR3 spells CASSQTAGSGQKTFNYGYTF. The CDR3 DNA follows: TGTGCCAGCAGCCAAACCGCAGGTTCAGGACAGAAAACCTTTAACTATGGCTACACCTTC.

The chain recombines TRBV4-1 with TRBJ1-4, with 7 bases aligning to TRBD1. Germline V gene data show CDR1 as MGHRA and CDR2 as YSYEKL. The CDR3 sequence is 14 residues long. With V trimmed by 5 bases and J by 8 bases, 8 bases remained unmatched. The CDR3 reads CASSSDREDEKLFF. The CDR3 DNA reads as TGCGCCAGCAGCTCCGACAGGGAGGACGAAAAACTGTTTTTT.

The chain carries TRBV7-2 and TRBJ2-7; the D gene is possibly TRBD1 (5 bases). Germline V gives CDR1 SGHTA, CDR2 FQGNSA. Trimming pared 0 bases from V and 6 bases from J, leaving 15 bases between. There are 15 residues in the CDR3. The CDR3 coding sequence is TGTGCCAGCAGCTTAGCGCAGGGTATTCTTAGCGAGCAGTACTTC. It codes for CASSLAQGILSEQYF.

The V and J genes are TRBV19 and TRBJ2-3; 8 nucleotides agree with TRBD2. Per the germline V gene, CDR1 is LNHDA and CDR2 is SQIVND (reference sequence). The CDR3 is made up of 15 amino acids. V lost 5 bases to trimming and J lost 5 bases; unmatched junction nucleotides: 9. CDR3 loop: CASSLTSDDRDTQYF. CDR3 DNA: TGTGCCAGTAGTCTGACTAGCGACGACCGAGATACGCAGTATTTT. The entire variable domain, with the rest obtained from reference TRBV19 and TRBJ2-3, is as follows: DGGITQSPKYLFRKEGQNVTLSCEQNLNHDAMYWYRQDPGQGLRLIYYSQIVNDFQKGDIAEGYSVSREKKESFPLTVTSAQKNPTAFYLCASSLTSDDRDTQYFGPGTRLTVL.

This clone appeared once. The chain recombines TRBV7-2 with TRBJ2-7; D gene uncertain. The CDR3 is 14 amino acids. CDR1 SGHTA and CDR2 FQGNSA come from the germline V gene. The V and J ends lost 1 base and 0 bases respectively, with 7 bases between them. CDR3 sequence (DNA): TGTGCCAGCAGCTTAGACTGGAGCTCCTACGAGCAGTACTTC. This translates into CASSLDWSSYEQYF.

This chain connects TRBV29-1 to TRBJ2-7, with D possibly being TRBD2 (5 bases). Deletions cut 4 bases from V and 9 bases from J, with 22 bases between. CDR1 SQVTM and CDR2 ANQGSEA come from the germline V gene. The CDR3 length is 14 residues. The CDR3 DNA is TGCAGCGTTGGTTTGGGAGACATAGCTTCTGGGCAGTACTTC. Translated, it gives CSVGLGDIASGQYF.

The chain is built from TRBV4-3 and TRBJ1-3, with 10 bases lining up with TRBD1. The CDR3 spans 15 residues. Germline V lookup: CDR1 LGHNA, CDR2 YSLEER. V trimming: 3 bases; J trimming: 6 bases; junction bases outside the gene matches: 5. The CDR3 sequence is CASSQGTGDENTIYF. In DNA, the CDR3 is TGCGCCAGCAGCCAGGGGACAGGGGACGAAAACACCATATATTTT.

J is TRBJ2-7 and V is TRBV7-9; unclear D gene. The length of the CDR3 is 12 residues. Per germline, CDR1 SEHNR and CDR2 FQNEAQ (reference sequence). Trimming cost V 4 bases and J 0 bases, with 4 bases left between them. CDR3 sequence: CASSSYSYEQYF. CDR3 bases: TGTGCCAGCAGCTCCTACTCCTACGAGCAGTACTTC.

The CDR3 region is CAISEPSGVADTQYF. DNA of the CDR3: TGTGCCATCAGTGAGCCGAGCGGGGTTGCAGATACGCAGTATTTT. The V and J genes are TRBV10-3 and TRBJ2-3; 7 bases are shared with TRBD2. CDR1 ENHRY and CDR2 SYGVKD come from the germline V gene. The CDR3 length is 15 residues. V shed 2 bases and J 4 bases; nucleotides not matched to a gene: 6.

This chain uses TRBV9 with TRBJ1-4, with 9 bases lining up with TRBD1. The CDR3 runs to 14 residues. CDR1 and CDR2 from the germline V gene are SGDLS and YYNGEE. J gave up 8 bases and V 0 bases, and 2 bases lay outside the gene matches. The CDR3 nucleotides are TGTGCCAGCAGCGTAGCCGGGACAGGGGAAAAACTGTTTTTT. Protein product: CASSVAGTGEKLFF.

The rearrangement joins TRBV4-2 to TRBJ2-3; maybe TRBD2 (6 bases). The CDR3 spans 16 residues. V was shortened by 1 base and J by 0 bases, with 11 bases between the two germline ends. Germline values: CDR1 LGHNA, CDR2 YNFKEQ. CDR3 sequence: CASSQVLASSTDTQYF. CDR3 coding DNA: TGTGCCAGCAGCCAAGTGCTAGCGAGTAGCACAGATACGCAGTATTTT.

In DNA form, the CDR3 reads TGTGCCAGCAGTGACTCCGCAGGGGGCGCAGATACGCAGTATTTT. This codes for CASSDSAGGADTQYF. This chain joins TRBV6-4 and TRBJ2-3; 8 nucleotides line up with TRBD1. V gave up 0 bases and J gave up 4 bases; unmatched junction bases: 3. Germline V gene data show CDR1 as MRHNA and CDR2 as SNTAGT. The CDR3 sequence is 15 residues long.

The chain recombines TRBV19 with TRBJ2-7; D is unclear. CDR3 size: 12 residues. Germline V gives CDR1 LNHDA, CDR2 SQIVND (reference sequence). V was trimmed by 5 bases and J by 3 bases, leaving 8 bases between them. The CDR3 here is CASSADFYEQYF. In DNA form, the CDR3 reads TGTGCCAGTAGTGCCGACTTCTACGAGCAGTACTTC.

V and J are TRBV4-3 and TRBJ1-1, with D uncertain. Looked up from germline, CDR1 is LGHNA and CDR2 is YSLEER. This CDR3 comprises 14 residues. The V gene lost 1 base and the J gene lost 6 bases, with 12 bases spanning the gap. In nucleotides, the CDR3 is TGCGCCAGCAGCCAAGTTCTGGCTGCCTCTGAAGCTTTCTTT. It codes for CASSQVLAASEAFF.

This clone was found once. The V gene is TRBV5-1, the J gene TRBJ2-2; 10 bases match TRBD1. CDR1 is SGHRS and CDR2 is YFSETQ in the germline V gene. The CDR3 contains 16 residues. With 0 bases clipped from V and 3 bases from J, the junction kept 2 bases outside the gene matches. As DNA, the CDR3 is TGCGCCAGCAGCTTGGGGGACAGGGGTGACACCGGGGAGCTGTTTTTT. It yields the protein CASSLGDRGDTGELFF. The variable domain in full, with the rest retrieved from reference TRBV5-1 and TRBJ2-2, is KAGVTQTPRYLIKTRGQQVTLSCSPISGHRSVSWYQQTPGQGLQFLFEYFSETQRNKGNFPGRFSGRQFSNSRSEMNVSTLELGDSALYLCASSLGDRGDTGELFFGEGSRLTVL.

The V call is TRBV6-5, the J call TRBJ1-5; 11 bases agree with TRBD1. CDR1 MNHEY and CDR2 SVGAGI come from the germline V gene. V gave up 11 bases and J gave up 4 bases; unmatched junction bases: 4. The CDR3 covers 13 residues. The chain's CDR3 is CAVGTGGNQPQHF. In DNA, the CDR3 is TGTGCCGTTGGGACAGGGGGTAATCAGCCCCAGCATTTT.

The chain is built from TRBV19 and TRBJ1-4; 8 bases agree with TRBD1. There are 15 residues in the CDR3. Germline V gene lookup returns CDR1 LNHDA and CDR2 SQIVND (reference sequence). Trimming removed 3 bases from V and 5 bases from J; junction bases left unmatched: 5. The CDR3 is CASSIPQGANEKLFF. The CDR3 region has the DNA TGTGCCAGTAGTATTCCCCAGGGGGCGAATGAAAAACTGTTTTTT.

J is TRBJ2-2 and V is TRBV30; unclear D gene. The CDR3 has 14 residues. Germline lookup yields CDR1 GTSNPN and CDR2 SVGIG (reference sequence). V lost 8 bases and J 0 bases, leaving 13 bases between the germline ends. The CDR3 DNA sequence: TGTGCCCGGATGTCCCCATCGAACACCGGGGAGCTGTTTTTT. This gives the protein CARMSPSNTGELFF.

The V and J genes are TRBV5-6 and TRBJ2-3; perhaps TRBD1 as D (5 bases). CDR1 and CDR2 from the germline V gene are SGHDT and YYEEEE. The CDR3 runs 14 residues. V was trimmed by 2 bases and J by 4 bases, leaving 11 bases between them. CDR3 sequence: CASSFLGESDTQYF. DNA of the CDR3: TGTGCCAGCAGCTTCCTAGGGGAATCAGATACGCAGTATTTT. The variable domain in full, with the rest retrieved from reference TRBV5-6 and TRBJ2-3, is DAGVTQSPTHLIKTRGQQVTLRCSPKSGHDTVSWYQQALGQGPQFIFQYYEEEERQRGNFPDRFSGHQFPNYSSELNVNALLLGDSALYLCASSFLGESDTQYFGPGTRLTVL.

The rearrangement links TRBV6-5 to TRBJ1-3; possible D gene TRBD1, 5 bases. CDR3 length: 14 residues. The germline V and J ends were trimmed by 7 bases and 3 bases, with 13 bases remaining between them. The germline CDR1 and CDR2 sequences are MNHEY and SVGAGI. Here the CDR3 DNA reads TGTGCCAGCACCCCGGGGGGGGTTGGAAACACCATATATTTT. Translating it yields CASTPGGVGNTIYF.